This TCR beta chain was identified in a study of OX40 agonist ivuxolimab in advanced cancers. Notes on the study in general: Researchers did not determine the expanded peripheral T cells' antigen specificity. CD4+ and CD8+ T cells in blood underwent clonal expansion by week 6 at 0.1 to 3.0 mg/kg.

Method: immunoSEQ multiplex PCR; TCRdb's copy keeps in-frame clones and lacks some. This sample yields 60,000 to 65,000 clones, of which about nine tenths are seen a single time; 20% to 25% belongs to the top ten. It was autoimmune disease history or systemic immunosuppression that excluded patients. Cycle 7 day 1, cycle 4 day 1, and baseline were the timepoints at which blood was sampled. Of note for this clone: Its specificity is not known.

Trimming pared 0 bases from V and 5 bases from J, leaving 10 bases between. Germline V gives CDR1 SGHDT, CDR2 YYEEEE. This CDR3 is built from 14 residues. The source was CD4+ or CD8+ T cells sorted from blood, collected in a trial of the OX40 agonist ivuxolimab. The rearrangement uses TRBV5-6 and TRBJ2-3; no firm D call. This sequence was found in an adult with an advanced solid tumor such as melanoma, head and neck, liver or kidney cancer. In DNA, the CDR3 is TGTGCCAGCAGCTTGGACTTAATCCGAGATACGCAGTATTTT. It is translated as CASSLDLIRDTQYF.